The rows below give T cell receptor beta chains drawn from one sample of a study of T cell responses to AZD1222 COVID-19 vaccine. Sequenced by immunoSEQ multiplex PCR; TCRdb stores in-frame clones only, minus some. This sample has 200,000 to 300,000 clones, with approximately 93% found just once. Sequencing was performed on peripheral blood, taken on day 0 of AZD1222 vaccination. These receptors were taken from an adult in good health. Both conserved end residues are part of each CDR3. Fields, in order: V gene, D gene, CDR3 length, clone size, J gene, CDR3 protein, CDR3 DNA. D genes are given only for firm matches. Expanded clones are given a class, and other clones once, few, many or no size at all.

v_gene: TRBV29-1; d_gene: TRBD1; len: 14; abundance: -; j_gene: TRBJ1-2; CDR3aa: CSVVSGTGFYGYTF; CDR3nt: TGCAGCGTCGTCTCCGGGACAGGCTTCTATGGCTACACCTTC
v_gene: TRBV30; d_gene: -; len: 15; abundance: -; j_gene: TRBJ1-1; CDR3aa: CAWVVERGFNTEAFF; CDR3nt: TGTGCCTGGGTCGTCGAGAGGGGGTTTAACACTGAAGCTTTCTTT
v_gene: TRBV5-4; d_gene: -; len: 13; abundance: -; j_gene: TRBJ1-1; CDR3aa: CASSRERNTEAFF; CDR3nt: TGTGCCAGCAGCAGAGAACGGAACACTGAAGCTTTCTTT
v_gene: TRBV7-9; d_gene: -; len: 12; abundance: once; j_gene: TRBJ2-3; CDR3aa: CASLLAGDTQYF; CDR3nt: TGTGCCAGCCTCCTCGCCGGCGATACGCAGTATTTT
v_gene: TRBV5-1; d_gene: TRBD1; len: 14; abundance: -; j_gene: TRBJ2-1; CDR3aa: CASSTGQGANEQFF; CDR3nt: TGCGCCAGCAGCACTGGCCAGGGGGCAAATGAGCAGTTCTTC
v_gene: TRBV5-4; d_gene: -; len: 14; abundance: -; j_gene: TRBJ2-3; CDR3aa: CASSLDAGLDTQYF; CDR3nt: TGTGCCAGCAGCTTGGATGCGGGGCTAGATACGCAGTATTTT
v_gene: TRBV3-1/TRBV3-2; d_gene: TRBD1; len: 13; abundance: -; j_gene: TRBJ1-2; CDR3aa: CASSRTGDGGYTF; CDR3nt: TGTGCCAGCAGTCGAACAGGGGACGGCGGCTACACCTTC
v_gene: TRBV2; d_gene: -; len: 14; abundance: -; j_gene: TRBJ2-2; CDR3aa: CASTPGAGTGELFF; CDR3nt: TGTGCCAGCACCCCCGGGGCGGGCACCGGGGAGCTGTTTTTT
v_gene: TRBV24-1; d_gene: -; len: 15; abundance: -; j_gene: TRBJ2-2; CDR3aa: CATSDLKVNTGELFF; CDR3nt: TGTGCCACCAGTGATTTGAAGGTGAACACCGGGGAGCTGTTTTTT
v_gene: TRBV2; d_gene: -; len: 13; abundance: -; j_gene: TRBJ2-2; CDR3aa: CASGRLNTGELFF; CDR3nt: TGTGCCTCCGGACGATTAAACACCGGGGAGCTGTTTTTT
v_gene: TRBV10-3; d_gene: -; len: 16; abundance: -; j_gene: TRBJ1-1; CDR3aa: CAISELGPVIGTEAFF; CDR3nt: TGTGCCATCAGTGAGTTGGGACCTGTGATTGGGACTGAAGCTTTCTTT
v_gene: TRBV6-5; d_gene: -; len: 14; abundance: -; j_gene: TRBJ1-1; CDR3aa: CASSLASMNTEAFF; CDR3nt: TGTGCCAGCAGTTTAGCGTCTATGAACACTGAAGCTTTCTTT
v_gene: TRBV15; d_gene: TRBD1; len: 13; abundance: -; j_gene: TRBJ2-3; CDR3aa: CATSRDIGDRGCF; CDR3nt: TGTGCCACCAGCAGAGATATCGGGGACAGGGGGTGTTTT
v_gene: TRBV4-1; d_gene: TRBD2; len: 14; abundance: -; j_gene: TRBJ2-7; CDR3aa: CASSPGGDGYEQYF; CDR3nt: TGCGCCAGCAGCCCCGGGGGGGATGGCTACGAGCAGTACTTC
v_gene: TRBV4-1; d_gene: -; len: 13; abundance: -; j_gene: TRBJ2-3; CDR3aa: CASSQDRGDTQYF; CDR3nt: TGCGCCAGCAGCCAAGATCGAGGTGATACGCAGTATTTT
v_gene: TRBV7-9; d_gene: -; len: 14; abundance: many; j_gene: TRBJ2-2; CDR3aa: CASRNRTRSGELFF; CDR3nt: TGTGCCAGCCGGAACCGTACAAGGTCCGGGGAGCTGTTTTTT
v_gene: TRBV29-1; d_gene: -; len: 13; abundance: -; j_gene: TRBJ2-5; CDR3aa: CSGRKGGAETQYF; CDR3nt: TGCAGCGGTAGAAAGGGGGGCGCAGAGACCCAGTACTTC
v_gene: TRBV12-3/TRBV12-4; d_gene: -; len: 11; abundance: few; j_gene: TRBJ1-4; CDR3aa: CASSLGEKLFF; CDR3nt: TGTGCCAGCAGTTTGGGTGAAAAACTGTTTTTT
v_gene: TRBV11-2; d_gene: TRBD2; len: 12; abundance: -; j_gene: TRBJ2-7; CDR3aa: CASSLKRGEQYF; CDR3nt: TGTGCCAGCAGCTTAAAGCGGGGCGAGCAGTACTTC
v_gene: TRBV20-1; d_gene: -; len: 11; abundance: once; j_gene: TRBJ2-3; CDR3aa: CSARKRDTQYF; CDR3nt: TGCAGTGCTAGGAAAAGAGATACGCAGTATTTT
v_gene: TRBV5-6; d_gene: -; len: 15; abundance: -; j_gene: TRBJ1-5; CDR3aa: CASSLQGPRDQPQHF; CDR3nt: TGTGCCAGCAGCTTGCAGGGCCCCCGGGATCAGCCCCAGCATTTT
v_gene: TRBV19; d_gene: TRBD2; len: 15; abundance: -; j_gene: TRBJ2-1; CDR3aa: CASSTTGTRVNEQFF; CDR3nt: TGTGCCAGTAGTACGACCGGGACTAGAGTCAATGAGCAGTTCTTC
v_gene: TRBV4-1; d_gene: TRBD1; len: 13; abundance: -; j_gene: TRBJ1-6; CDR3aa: CASSRTGQSPLHF; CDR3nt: TGCGCCAGCAGCCGGACAGGTCAATCACCCCTCCACTTT
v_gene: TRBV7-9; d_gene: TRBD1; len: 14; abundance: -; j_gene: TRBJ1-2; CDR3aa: CASSSTGQASGYTF; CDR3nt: TGTGCCAGCAGCTCGACAGGGCAGGCGAGTGGCTACACCTTC
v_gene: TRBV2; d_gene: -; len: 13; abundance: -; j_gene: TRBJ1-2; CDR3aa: CASGAGASYGYTF; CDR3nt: TGTGCCAGCGGGGCGGGGGCGTCGTATGGCTACACCTTC
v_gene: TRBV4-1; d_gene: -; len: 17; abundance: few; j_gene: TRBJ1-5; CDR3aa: CASSQGLSRGRNQPQHF; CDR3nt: TGCGCCAGCAGCCAAGGCCTAAGTAGGGGCCGAAATCAGCCCCAGCATTTT
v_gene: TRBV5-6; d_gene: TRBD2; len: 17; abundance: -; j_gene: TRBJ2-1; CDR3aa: CASSLASGGLTGNEQFF; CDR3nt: TGTGCCAGCAGCTTGGCTAGCGGGGGCCTAACCGGGAATGAGCAGTTCTTC
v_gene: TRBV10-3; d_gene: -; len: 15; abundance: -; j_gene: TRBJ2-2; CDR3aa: CAISDEGDFTGELFF; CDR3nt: TGTGCCATCAGTGACGAGGGAGACTTCACCGGGGAGCTGTTTTTT
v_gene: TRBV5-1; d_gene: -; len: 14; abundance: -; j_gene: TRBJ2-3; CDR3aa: CASSYRVSRDTQYF; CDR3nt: TGCGCCAGCAGCTACAGGGTTTCCAGGGATACGCAGTATTTT
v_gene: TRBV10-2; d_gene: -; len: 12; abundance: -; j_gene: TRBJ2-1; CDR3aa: CASNLDGEEQFF; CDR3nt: TGCGCCAGCAACTTGGACGGGGAAGAGCAGTTCTTC
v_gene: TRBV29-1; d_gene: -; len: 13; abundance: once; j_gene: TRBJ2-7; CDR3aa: CSVGGYRTYEQYF; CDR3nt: TGCAGCGTTGGAGGGTACAGGACCTACGAGCAGTACTTC
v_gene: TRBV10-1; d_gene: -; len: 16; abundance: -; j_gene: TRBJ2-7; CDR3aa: CASSESISGSSYEQYF; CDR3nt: TGCGCCAGCAGTGAGTCCATTTCCGGGAGCTCCTACGAGCAGTACTTC
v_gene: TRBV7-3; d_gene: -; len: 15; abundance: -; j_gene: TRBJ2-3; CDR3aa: CASSLRLGGTDTQYF; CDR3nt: TGTGCCAGCAGCTTAAGGCTAGGGGGTACAGATACGCAGTATTTT
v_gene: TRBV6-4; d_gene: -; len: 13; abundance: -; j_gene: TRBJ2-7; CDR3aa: CAGSTRSSYEQYF; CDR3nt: TGTGCCGGCTCCACACGGAGCTCCTACGAGCAGTACTTC
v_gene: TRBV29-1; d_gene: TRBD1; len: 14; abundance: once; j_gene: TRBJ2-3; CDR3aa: CSVEDDRATDTQYF; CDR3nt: TGCAGCGTTGAAGATGACAGGGCCACAGATACGCAGTATTTT
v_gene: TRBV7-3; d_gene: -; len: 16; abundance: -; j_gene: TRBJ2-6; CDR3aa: CASSQMGASGANVLTF; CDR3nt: TGTGCCAGCAGCCAAATGGGGGCCTCTGGGGCCAACGTCCTGACTTTC
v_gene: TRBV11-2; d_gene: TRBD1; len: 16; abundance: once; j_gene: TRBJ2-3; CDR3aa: CASSLRDRGPTDTQYF; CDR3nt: TGTGCCAGCAGCCTCCGGGACAGGGGACCCACGGATACGCAGTATTTT
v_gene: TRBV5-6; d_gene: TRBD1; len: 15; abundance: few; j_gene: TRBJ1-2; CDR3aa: CASSTGTGVGYGYTF; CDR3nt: TGTGCCAGCAGCACAGGGACAGGGGTGGGCTATGGCTACACCTTC
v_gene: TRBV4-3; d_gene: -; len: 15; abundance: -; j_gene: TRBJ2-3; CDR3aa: CASSPEEGARDTQYF; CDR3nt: TGCGCCAGCAGCCCTGAGGAGGGGGCTCGAGATACGCAGTATTTT
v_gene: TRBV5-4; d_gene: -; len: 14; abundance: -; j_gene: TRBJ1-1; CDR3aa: CASSGKQGNTEAFF; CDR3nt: TGTGCCAGCAGCGGAAAACAGGGGAACACTGAAGCTTTCTTT
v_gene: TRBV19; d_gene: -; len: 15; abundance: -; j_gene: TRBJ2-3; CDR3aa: CASSKGGVLTDTQYF; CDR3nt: TGTGCCAGTAGTAAGGGGGGGGTGCTCACAGATACGCAGTATTTT
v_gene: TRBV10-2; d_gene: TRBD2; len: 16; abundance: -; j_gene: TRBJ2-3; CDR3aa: CASSGWREGGEDTQYF; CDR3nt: TGCGCCAGCAGTGGATGGCGGGAGGGCGGCGAAGATACGCAGTATTTT
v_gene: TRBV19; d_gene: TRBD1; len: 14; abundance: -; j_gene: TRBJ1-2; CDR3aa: CASIDRGPVYGYTF; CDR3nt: TGTGCCAGTATCGACAGGGGGCCGGTCTATGGCTACACCTTC
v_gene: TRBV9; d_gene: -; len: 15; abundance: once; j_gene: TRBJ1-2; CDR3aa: CASSVGGRGSYGYTF; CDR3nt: TGTGCCAGCAGCGTTGGGGGAAGGGGATCCTATGGCTACACCTTC
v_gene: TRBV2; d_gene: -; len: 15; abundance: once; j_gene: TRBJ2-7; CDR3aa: CASTAGGGNLLEQYF; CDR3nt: TGTGCCAGCACCGCCGGAGGGGGGAACCTCCTAGAGCAGTACTTC
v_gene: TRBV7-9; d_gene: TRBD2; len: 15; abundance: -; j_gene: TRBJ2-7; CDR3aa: CASSLVAGGIYEQYF; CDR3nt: TGTGCCAGCAGCTTAGTAGCGGGGGGGATCTACGAGCAGTACTTC
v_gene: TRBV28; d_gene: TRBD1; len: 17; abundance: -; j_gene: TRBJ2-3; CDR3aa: CASSPGTEGPQQDTQYF; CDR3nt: TGTGCCAGCAGTCCGGGGACAGAAGGCCCACAGCAGGATACGCAGTATTTT
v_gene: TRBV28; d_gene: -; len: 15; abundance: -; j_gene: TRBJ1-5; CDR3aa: CASRNGGVRNQPQHF; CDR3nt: TGTGCCAGCAGGAATGGGGGGGTGCGCAATCAGCCCCAGCATTTT
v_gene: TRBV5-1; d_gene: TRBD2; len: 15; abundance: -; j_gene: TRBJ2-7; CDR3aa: CASSPPGLAGAEQYF; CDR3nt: TGCGCCAGCAGCCCGCCGGGACTAGCGGGAGCCGAGCAGTACTTC
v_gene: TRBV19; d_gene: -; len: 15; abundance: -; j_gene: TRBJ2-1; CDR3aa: CASSILLGTVYEQFF; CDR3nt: TGTGCCAGTAGTATATTGCTCGGGACCGTGTATGAGCAGTTCTTC
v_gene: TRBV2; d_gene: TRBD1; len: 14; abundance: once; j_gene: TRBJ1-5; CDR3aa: CASSVQGADQPQHF; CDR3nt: TGTGCCAGCAGTGTACAGGGGGCGGATCAGCCCCAGCATTTT
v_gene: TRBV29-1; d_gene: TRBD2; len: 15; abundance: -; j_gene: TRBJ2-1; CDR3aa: CSVDSHSGGYNEQFF; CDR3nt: TGCAGCGTTGATTCCCACAGCGGGGGTTACAATGAGCAGTTCTTC
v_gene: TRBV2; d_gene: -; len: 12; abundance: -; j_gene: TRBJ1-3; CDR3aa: CASSASGNTIYF; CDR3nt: TGTGCCAGCAGTGCCTCTGGAAACACCATATATTTT
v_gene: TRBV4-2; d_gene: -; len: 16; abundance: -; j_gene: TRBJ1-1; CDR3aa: CASSQEGQRMNTEAFF; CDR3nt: TGTGCCAGCAGCCAAGAGGGGCAGCGAATGAACACTGAAGCTTTCTTT
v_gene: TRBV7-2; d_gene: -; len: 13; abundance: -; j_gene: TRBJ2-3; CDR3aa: CASSFRVADTQYF; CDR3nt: TGTGCCAGCAGCTTCAGGGTCGCAGATACGCAGTATTTT
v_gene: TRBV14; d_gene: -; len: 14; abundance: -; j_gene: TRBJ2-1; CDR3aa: CASSRQRAGNEQFF; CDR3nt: TGTGCCAGCAGCCGGCAGCGGGCCGGTAATGAGCAGTTCTTC
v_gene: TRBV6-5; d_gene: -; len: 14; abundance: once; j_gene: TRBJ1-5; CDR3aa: CASSPDLSDQPQHF; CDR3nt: TGTGCCAGCAGCCCCGACCTTAGCGATCAGCCCCAGCATTTT
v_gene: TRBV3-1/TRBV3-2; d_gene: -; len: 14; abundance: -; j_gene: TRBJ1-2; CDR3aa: CASSQGRGNYGYTF; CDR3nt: TGTGCCAGCAGCCAAGGACGGGGGAACTATGGCTACACCTTC
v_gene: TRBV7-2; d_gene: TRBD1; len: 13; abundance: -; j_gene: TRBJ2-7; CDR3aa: CASSRTGAYEQYF; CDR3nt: TGTGCCAGCAGCCGTACAGGGGCCTACGAGCAGTACTTC